Listed below are T cell receptor beta chains from one sample, sequenced in a study of CD8 T cells in Susac syndrome. TCRdb recomputed calls from the immunoSEQ multiplex PCR reads with MiXCR, one row per CDR3 protein. The data hold some 110,000 distinct CDR3 sequences, with 95% to 96% observed a single time. Sample: CD4+ T cells from PBMCs. The receptors derive from a human donor with Susac syndrome. Both conserved end residues are part of each CDR3. The D gene is left open where the match is weak. Size is stated for part of the rows, as once, few or many counts, or as a class when the clone is expanded.

cdr3_nt cdr3_aa j_call clone_size v_call d_call
TGCAGTGCGACCCGGGGCAGCCAAGAGACCCAGTACTTC CSATRGSQETQYF TRBJ2-5 once TRBV20-1 -
TGCAGCCTAGGGGGAGGCGGGACCCAGTACTTC CSLGGGGTQYF TRBJ2-5 - TRBV29-1 -
TGCAGCGTTGATTTGAGCGCGAGACAAGAGACCCAGTACTTC CSVDLSARQETQYF TRBJ2-5 - TRBV29-1 -
TGTGCCAGTAGTATCTCCCATACTAGCCCCGGGGAGCTGTTTTTT CASSISHTSPGELFF TRBJ2-2 once TRBV19 -
TGTGCCAGCAGCATCTCAGGACAGGGGAACTACGAGCAGTACTTC CASSISGQGNYEQYF TRBJ2-7 - TRBV9 TRBD1
TGTGCCAGCAGCTTTTCCGGGGACAGTAGCACAGATACGCAGTATTTT CASSFSGDSSTDTQYF TRBJ2-3 - TRBV11-2 TRBD1
TGTGCCAGCACTCGGGGAGATGGAGAGACCCAGTACTTC CASTRGDGETQYF TRBJ2-5 - TRBV7-2 -
TGCGCCAGCAGCTTTAGCGGGACCAGCACAGATACGCAGTATTTT CASSFSGTSTDTQYF TRBJ2-3 - TRBV5-1 TRBD2
TGTGCCAGCAGATATGGACTGCAAGAGACCCAGTACTTC CASRYGLQETQYF TRBJ2-5 once TRBV28 -
TGTGCCAGCTCACCACTTGGTAGCGGATACAATGAGCAGTTCTTC CASSPLGSGYNEQFF TRBJ2-1 - TRBV18 -
TGTGCCAGCAGCTTAGTAAGCCCAACTAATGAAAAACTGTTTTTT CASSLVSPTNEKLFF TRBJ1-4 - TRBV7-9 -
TGTGCCAGCAGCCCCACACGGGGCGGGACTAGCGGGAACCAAGAGGCCCAGTACTTC CASSPTRGGTSGNQEAQYF TRBJ2-5 - TRBV4-2 TRBD2
TGCGCCAGCAGCCCGTCGGACGTAATACTAGCGGGAGTCACCGGGGAGCTGTTTTTT CASSPSDVILAGVTGELFF TRBJ2-2 - TRBV4-1 TRBD2
TGTGCCAGCTCACGCCCATCCACAGATACGCAGTATTTT CASSRPSTDTQYF TRBJ2-3 few TRBV18 -
TGTGCCAGCAGCCAAGTAGCAGGGGGTGGTGAGCAGTTCTTC CASSQVAGGGEQFF TRBJ2-1 - TRBV3-1 TRBD1
TGTGCCAGCAGACCCGGAAACAGGGGGTCCTACAATGAGCAGTTCTTC CASRPGNRGSYNEQFF TRBJ2-1 - TRBV14 TRBD1
TGTGCCAGCAGCCGGAGAGAGGCAGCCTATGGCTACACCTTC CASSRREAAYGYTF TRBJ1-2 - TRBV12-3/TRBV12-4 -
TGTGCCACCAGTCGGCAGGGCACAGATACGCAGTATTTT CATSRQGTDTQYF TRBJ2-3 - TRBV24-1 -
TGCGCCAGCAGCTTGGGCAGGGGAACCCAAGAGACCCAGTACTTC CASSLGRGTQETQYF TRBJ2-5 few TRBV5-1 -
TGTGCCTGCGTCGGGACAGACTCCTACAATGAGCAGTTCTTC CACVGTDSYNEQFF TRBJ2-1 - TRBV30 TRBD1
TGTGCCAGCAGCCTGGGCGGAATCAATCAGCCCCAGCATTTT CASSLGGINQPQHF TRBJ1-5 - TRBV14 -
TGTGCCACCAGCAGAGTGGTCGGTTTGAACACTGAAGCTTTCTTT CATSRVVGLNTEAFF TRBJ1-1 - TRBV15 -